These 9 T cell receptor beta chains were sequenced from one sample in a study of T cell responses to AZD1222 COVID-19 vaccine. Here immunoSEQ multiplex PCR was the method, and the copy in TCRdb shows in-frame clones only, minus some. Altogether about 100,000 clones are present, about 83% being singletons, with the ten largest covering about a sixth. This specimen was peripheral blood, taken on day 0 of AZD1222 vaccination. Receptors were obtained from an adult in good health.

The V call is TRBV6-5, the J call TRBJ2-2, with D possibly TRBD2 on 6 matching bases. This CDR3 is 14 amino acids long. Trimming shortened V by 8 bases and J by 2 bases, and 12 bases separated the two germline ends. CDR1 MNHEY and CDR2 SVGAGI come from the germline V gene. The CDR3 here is CASSSGSNTGELFF. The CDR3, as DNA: TGTGCCAGCTCGAGCGGGTCTAACACCGGGGAGCTGTTTTTT.

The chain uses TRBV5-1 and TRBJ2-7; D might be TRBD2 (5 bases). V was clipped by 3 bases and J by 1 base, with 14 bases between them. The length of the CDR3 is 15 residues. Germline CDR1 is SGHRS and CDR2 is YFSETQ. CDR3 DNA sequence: TGCGCCAGCAGCTCCCTTCCCGGGGAGTCCTACGAGCAGTACTTC. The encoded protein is CASSSLPGESYEQYF. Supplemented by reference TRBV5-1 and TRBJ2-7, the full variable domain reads KAGVTQTPRYLIKTRGQQVTLSCSPISGHRSVSWYQQTPGQGLQFLFEYFSETQRNKGNFPGRFSGRQFSNSRSEMNVSTLELGDSALYLCASSSLPGESYEQYFGPGTRLTVT.

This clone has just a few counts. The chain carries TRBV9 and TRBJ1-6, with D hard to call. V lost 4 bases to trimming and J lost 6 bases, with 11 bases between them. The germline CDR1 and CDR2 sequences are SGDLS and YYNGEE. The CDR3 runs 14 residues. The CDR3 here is CASSPKAGNSPLHF. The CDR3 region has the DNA TGTGCCAGCAGCCCCAAGGCCGGTAATTCACCCCTCCACTTT.

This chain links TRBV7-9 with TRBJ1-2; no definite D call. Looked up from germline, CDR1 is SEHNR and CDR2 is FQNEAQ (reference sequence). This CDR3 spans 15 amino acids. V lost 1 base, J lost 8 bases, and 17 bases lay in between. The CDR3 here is CASSLDSEATRGYTF. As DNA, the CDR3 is TGTGCCAGCAGCTTAGACAGCGAAGCGACGCGAGGCTACACCTTC. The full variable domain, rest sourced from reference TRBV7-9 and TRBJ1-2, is DTGVSQNPRHKITKRGQNVTFRCDPISEHNRLYWYRQTLGQGPEFLTYFQNEAQLEKSRLLSDRFSAERPKGSFSTLEIQRTEQGDSAMYLCASSLDSEATRGYTFGSGTRLTVV.

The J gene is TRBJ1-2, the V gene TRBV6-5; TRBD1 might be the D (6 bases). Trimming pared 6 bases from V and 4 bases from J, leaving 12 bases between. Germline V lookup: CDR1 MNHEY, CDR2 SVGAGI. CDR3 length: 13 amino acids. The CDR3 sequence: CASRTTGRYGYTF. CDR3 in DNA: TGTGCCAGCAGAACCACAGGGCGCTATGGCTACACCTTC.

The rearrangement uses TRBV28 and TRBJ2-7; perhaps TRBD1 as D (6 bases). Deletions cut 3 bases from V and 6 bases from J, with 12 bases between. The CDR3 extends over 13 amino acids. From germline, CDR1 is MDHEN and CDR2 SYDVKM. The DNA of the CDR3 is TGTGCCAGCAGTTTTCAATCAGGGGTCGAGCAGTACTTC. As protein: CASSFQSGVEQYF.

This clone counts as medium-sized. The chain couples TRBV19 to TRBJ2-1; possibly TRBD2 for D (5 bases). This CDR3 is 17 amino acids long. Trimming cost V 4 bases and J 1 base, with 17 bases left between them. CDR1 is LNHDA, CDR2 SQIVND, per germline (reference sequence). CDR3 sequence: CASSNPLFAGSYNEQFF. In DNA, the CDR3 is TGTGCCAGTAGTAATCCTCTCTTCGCGGGTTCCTACAATGAGCAGTTCTTC. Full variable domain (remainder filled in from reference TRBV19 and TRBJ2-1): DGGITQSPKYLFRKEGQNVTLSCEQNLNHDAMYWYRQDPGQGLRLIYYSQIVNDFQKGDIAEGYSVSREKKESFPLTVTSAQKNPTAFYLCASSNPLFAGSYNEQFFGPGTRLTVL.

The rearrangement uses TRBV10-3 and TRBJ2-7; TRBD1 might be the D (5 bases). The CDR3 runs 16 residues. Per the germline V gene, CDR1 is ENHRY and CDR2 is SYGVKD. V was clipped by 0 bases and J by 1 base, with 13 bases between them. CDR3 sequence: CAISESSTEPSYEQYF. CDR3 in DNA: TGTGCCATCAGTGAGTCGTCGACAGAACCATCCTACGAGCAGTACTTC.

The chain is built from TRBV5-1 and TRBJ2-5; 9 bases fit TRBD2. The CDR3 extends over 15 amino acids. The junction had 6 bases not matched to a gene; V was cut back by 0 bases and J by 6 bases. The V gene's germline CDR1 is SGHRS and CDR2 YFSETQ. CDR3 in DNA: TGCGCCAGCAGCTTGGATCTAGCGGGACCCAAGACCCAGTACTTC. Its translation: CASSLDLAGPKTQYF. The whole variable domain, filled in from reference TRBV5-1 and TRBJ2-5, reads KAGVTQTPRYLIKTRGQQVTLSCSPISGHRSVSWYQQTPGQGLQFLFEYFSETQRNKGNFPGRFSGRQFSNSRSEMNVSTLELGDSALYLCASSLDLAGPKTQYFGPGTRLLVL.